Sequencing of this T cell receptor beta chain was carried out in a study of regulatory T cells in long-lasting Graves disease. Study overall: Under 3 months of antithyroid drugs had been taken by newly diagnosed Graves' patients.

This clonotype has at least ten counts. Its antigen is as yet unknown. Documented time point: newly diagnosed GD, antithyroid drugs for less than 3 months. Scientists built the TCR library using RNA that was extracted from PBMCs. In Xi'an, China, an endocrinology department was the source of patients. The CDR3 loop spans 15 amino acids. The V end was cut by 6 bases, the J end by 0 bases, with 12 bases between. CDR1 is SNHLY and CDR2 is FYNNEI in the germline V gene. Points from the study as a whole: Public clonotype sharing was higher in persistent than newly diagnosed patients. Favored gene segments in persistent disease were TRBV28, TRBJ1-2 and TRBJ2-5.

Through Arm-PCR of CDR3 regions and iRepertoire HTBI primers, TCR beta libraries were built. TCRdb passed the multiplex PCR reads through MiXCR, listing each CDR3 protein once. Of approximately 390,000 distinct CDR3 sequences listed, under 20% are singletons. These same data were also listed under a study on T cells in Graves' hyperthyroidism and ophthalmopathy.

The specimen was peripheral blood mononuclear cells (PBMCs), collected at new diagnosis, from a patient treated with antithyroid drugs. J is TRBJ2-1 and V is TRBV2; D is unresolved. The sequence was obtained from a woman between 18 and 30 years old with Graves disease. CDR3 nucleotide sequence: TGTGCCAGCAGCGAACGGATAAGCTCCTACAATGAGCAGTTCTTC. Residues: CASSERISSYNEQFF. The full variable domain, rest sourced from reference TRBV2 and TRBJ2-1, is EPEVTQTPSHQVTQMGQEVILRCVPISNHLYFYWYRQILGQKVEFLVSFYNNEISEKSEIFDDQFSVERPDGSNFTLKIRSTKLEDSAMYFCASSERISSYNEQFFGPGTRLTVL.